The clone carrying this TCR beta chain was seen many times. What it binds is unknown. The CDR3 covers 13 residues. The germline gives CDR1 DFQATT, CDR2 SNEGSKA (reference sequence). Deletions cut 1 base from V and 4 bases from J, with 10 bases between. Combining iRepertoire HTBI primers with Arm-PCR of CDR3 regions, the authors built TCR beta libraries. TCRdb used MiXCR to reprocess the multiplex PCR reads, holding one entry per CDR3 protein. Here the sample spans roughly 500,000 distinct CDR3 sequences, about 14% being singletons. This sample stems from a study of regulatory T cells in long-lasting Graves disease. Looking at the study overall: Antithyroid drug use was under 3 months in newly diagnosed Graves' patients. Points from the study as a whole: There were preferences for TRBV28, TRBJ1-2 and TRBJ2-5 in persistent disease.

Stated time point: newly diagnosed GD, antithyroid drugs for less than 3 months. TCR sequences were obtained from RNA taken from PBMCs. An endocrinology department in Xi'an, China, supplied the patients. The sample was also reused in another study, on T cells in Graves' hyperthyroidism and ophthalmopathy.

Here the sequenced sample was peripheral blood mononuclear cells (PBMCs), taken at new diagnosis, from a patient treated with antithyroid drugs. This TCR was recovered from a man in his thirties or forties with Graves disease. The chain couples TRBV20-1 to TRBJ2-5; D is ambiguous. The chain's CDR3 is CSARGGRRETQYF. As DNA, the CDR3 is TGCAGTGCTAGAGGAGGTAGAAGAGAGACCCAGTACTTC.